These 14 T cell receptor beta chains came from one sample sequenced in a study of PD-L1 blockade in urothelial cancer (dated by TCRdb to 2016 to 2017). Library prep was done by the immunoSEQ multiplex PCR assay. Imported from immuneACCESS, the table was reduced by TCRdb to in-frame sequences with V and J called. These copies leave out some clones; in studies compared against another copy, an unresolved V gene accounts for under half, and the cause of the remainder is not known. A total of about 76,000 clones appear in this sample, less than 95% of them only once. Of the sample, around 0.87% falls within the top ten clones. Reading the label with the study, this specimen's time point is: peripheral blood 6 weeks after treatment start. Sequenced here: PBMCs, sampled around atezolizumab (anti-PD-L1) treatment. The receptors stem from a woman aged 80 or over with urothelial cancer.

J is TRBJ1-1 and V is TRBV28, with D perhaps TRBD1 (5 bases). V dropped 2 bases and J dropped 1 base, with 14 bases sitting between them. Per germline, CDR1 MDHEN and CDR2 SYDVKM. The CDR3 extends over 16 amino acids. CDR3 amino acids: CASSLIGGAPNTEAFF. DNA for the CDR3: TGTGCCAGCAGTTTAATCGGAGGGGCCCCGAACACTGAAGCTTTCTTT. Supplemented by reference TRBV28 and TRBJ1-1, the full variable domain reads DVKVTQSSRYLVKRTGEKVFLECVQDMDHENMFWYRQDPGLGLRLIYFSYDVKMKEKGDIPEGYSVSREKKERFSLILESASTNQTSMYLCASSLIGGAPNTEAFFGQGTRLTVV.

V gene TRBV5-4 combines with J gene TRBJ2-7, with 7 bases fitting TRBD2. The V gene end was trimmed by 2 bases and the J gene end by 1 base; junction bases not matched to a gene: 6. The CDR3 consists of 15 residues. Germline V lookup: CDR1 SGHNT, CDR2 YYREEE (reference sequence). The CDR3 DNA is TGTGCCAGCAGCTTTCGTAGCGGGCGTTCCTACGAGCAGTACTTC. This translates into CASSFRSGRSYEQYF.

The chain combines TRBV2 with TRBJ2-5; TRBD1 might be the D (6 bases). Germline values: CDR1 SNHLY, CDR2 FYNNEI. Trimming took 6 bases from V and 7 from J, leaving 15 bases between them. The CDR3 has 13 residues. CDR3 protein: CASSPQGSGTQYF. The CDR3 DNA follows: TGTGCCAGCAGCCCCCAGGGGTCCGGGACCCAGTACTTC.

The V call is TRBV6-6, the J call TRBJ1-3; no firm D call. The CDR3 loop spans 15 amino acids. V lost 5 bases, J lost 0 bases, and 11 bases lay in between. The germline V gene has CDR1 MNHNY and CDR2 SVGAGI (reference sequence). In DNA, the CDR3 is TGTGCCAGCAGTGACCGAGGGAACTCTGGAAACACCATATATTTT. Translation: CASSDRGNSGNTIYF.

The chain is built from TRBV5-4 and TRBJ1-1; 8 bases fit TRBD1. After removal of 6 bases from V and 8 bases from J, the junction contained 15 bases not matched to a gene. Germline V gene sequence: CDR1 SGHNT, CDR2 YYREEE (reference sequence). The CDR3 contains 15 residues. The CDR3 reads CASISHQGASGEAFF. The CDR3 DNA sequence: TGTGCCAGCATCTCCCACCAGGGGGCCTCCGGCGAAGCTTTCTTT.

The chain has TRBV25-1 and TRBJ1-2, with TRBD1 identical over 9 bases. Germline V gives CDR1 MGHDK, CDR2 SYGVNS. CDR3 length equals 16 residues. V gave up 1 base and J gave up 2 bases; unmatched junction bases: 5. The CDR3: CASSEFGTGSNYGYTF. CDR3 bases: TGTGCCAGCAGTGAATTTGGGACAGGGTCCAACTATGGCTACACCTTC.

The sample holds one count of this clone. The gene calls are TRBV12-2 and TRBJ2-7; the table's TRBD2 call for D was not verified on the DNA. TRBV12-2 is a recognized pseudogene. The CDR3 runs 15 residues. CDR3 sequence reads: CASHLPRPSSYEQYF. Here the CDR3 DNA reads TGTGCAAGTCACCTCCCGCGGCCTAGCTCCTACGAGCAGTACTTC.

The J gene is TRBJ1-1, the V gene TRBV28, with 8 bases fitting TRBD1. Germline CDR1 MDHEN, CDR2 SYDVKM. V trimming: 5 bases; J trimming: 8 bases; junction bases outside the gene matches: 10. The CDR3 runs to 14 residues. The CDR3 DNA reads as TGTGCCAGCAGTCTTGGGACAGGCAAGAGCGAAGCTTTCTTT. It specifies CASSLGTGKSEAFF. The full variable domain, completed using reference TRBV28 and TRBJ1-1, is DVKVTQSSRYLVKRTGEKVFLECVQDMDHENMFWYRQDPGLGLRLIYFSYDVKMKEKGDIPEGYSVSREKKERFSLILESASTNQTSMYLCASSLGTGKSEAFFGQGTRLTVV.

This rearrangement joins TRBV28 to TRBJ1-4, with 7 bases that match TRBD1. J was trimmed by 8 bases and V by 1 base; bases with no gene match: 16. This CDR3 is 18 amino acids long. Germline V gene lookup returns CDR1 MDHEN and CDR2 SYDVKM. The CDR3 nucleotides are TGTGCCAGCAGTTTATACGGACAGGTTGGGTGGATGAAAGAAAAACTGTTTTTT. It yields the protein CASSLYGQVGWMKEKLFF.

The chain couples TRBV28 to TRBJ1-5; a weak D match, TRBD1 (5 bases). V was clipped by 5 bases and J by 6 bases, with 14 bases between them. Germline CDR1 MDHEN, CDR2 SYDVKM. The CDR3 has 14 amino acids. The CDR3 DNA reads TGTGCCAGCAGTCCAGGGCTCTTTGGTCAGCCCCAGCATTTT. Translated: CASSPGLFGQPQHF.

The chain is built from TRBV4-1 and TRBJ2-1, with 7 bases lining up with TRBD2. This CDR3 spans 17 amino acids. Per the germline V gene, CDR1 is MGHRA and CDR2 is YSYEKL. Trimming at V came to 2 bases and at J to 0 bases, leaving 7 bases not matched to a gene. CDR3 nucleotide sequence: TGCGCCAGCAGCCAATTCGCAGCGGGACTCTCCTACAATGAGCAGTTCTTC. It is translated as CASSQFAAGLSYNEQFF.

This clone was detected only once. CDR3 region: CASRRTGGNEKLFF. CDR3 sequence (DNA): TGTGCCAGTAGGAGGACAGGGGGCAATGAAAAACTGTTTTTT. V is TRBV19 and J is TRBJ1-4; 11 bases match TRBD1. CDR1 is LNHDA, CDR2 SQIVND, per germline (reference sequence). Trimming took 6 bases from V and 5 from J; bases not matched to a gene: 2. CDR3 size: 14 residues.

The chain is built from TRBV27 and TRBJ1-2; D might be TRBD1 (6 bases). Germline values: CDR1 MNHEY, CDR2 SMNVEV (reference sequence). Deletions cut 2 bases from V and 8 bases from J, with 15 bases between. The CDR3 sequence is 14 residues long. In DNA, the CDR3 is TGTGCCAGCAGTTTAATGGGAGGGACACAAGGCTACACCTTC. Its protein product is CASSLMGGTQGYTF.

The genes are TRBV6-1 and TRBJ2-3; 7 positions match TRBD2. The junction had 6 bases not matched to a gene; V was cut back by 6 bases and J by 0 bases. Germline V lookup: CDR1 MNHNS, CDR2 SASEGT. CDR3 length: 15 amino acids. CDR3 loop: CASRSLAASTDTQYF. In DNA form, the CDR3 reads TGTGCCAGCAGGTCCCTAGCGGCGAGCACAGATACGCAGTATTTT.